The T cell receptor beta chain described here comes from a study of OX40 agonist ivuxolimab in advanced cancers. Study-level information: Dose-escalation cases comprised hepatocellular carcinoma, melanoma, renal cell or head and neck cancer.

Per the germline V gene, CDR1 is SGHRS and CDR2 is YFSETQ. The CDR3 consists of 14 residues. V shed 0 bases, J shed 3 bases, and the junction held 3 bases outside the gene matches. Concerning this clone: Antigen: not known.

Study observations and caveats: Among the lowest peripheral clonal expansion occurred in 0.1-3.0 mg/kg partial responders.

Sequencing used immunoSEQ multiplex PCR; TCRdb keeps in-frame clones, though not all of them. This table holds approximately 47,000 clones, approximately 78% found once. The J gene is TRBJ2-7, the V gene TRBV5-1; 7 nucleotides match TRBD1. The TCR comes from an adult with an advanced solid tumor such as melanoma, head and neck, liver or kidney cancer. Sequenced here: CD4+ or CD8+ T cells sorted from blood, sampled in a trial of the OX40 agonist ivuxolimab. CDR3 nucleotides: TGCGCCAGCAGCTTGGCAGGACAGGACTACGAGCAGTACTTC. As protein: CASSLAGQDYEQYF.